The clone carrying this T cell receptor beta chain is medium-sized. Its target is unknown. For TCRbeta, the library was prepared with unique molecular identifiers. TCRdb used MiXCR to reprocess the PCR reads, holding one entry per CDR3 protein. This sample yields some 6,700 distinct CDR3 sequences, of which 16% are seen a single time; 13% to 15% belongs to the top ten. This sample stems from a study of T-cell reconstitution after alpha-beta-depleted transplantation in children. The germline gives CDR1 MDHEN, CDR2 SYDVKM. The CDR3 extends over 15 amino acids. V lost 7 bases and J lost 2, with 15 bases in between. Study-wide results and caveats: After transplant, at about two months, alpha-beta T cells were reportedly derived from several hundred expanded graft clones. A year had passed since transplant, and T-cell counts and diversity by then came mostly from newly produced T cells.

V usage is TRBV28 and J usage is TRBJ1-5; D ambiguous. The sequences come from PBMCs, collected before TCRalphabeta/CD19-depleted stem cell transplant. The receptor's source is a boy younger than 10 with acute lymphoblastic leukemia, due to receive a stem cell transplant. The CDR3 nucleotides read TGTGCCAGCATCCCCAGCAGGTTCGGCAATCAGCCCCAGCATTTT. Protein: CASIPSRFGNQPQHF. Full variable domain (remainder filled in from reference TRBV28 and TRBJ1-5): DVKVTQSSRYLVKRTGEKVFLECVQDMDHENMFWYRQDPGLGLRLIYFSYDVKMKEKGDIPEGYSVSREKKERFSLILESASTNQTSMYLCASIPSRFGNQPQHFGDGTRLSIL.